What follows is one T cell receptor (beta chain) and its context. An end of the junction differs from the germline gene, which may be a read error. The sample carries other DNA sequences with the same CDR3. The primer mix had 60 Vbeta and 13 Jbeta primers. Produced via immunoSEQ multiplex PCR; TCRdb's table is partial and in-frame only. This table holds under 150,000 clones, around 84% found once. This entry belongs to a study of cytomegalovirus exposure and HLA in healthy donors. CDR1 MNHEY and CDR2 SMNVEV come from the germline V gene (reference sequence). The CDR3 consists of 13 residues. The specimen was PBMCs. The genes are TRBV27 and TRBJ2-1, with TRBD1 identical over 7 bases. The sequence came from a man aged 40-49 years in good health and CMV-seropositive. CDR3 DNA: TGTGCCAGCAGTTCACCTCGGGACAGCCTATCAGTCTTC. This codes for CASSSPRDSLSVF.